Each of the 26 T cell receptor beta chains below was sequenced from the same sample in a study of Ad26.COV2.S vaccination and SARS-CoV-2 variants. Assay: immunoSEQ multiplex PCR; the TCRdb copy retains only in-frame clones and omits some. The sample contains hundreds of thousands of clones, 89% of which appear only once. As for treatment: 19 received Ad26.COV2.S at low or high dose, single or two shots; a few received placebo; per-sample allocation not given. The samples date from day 63 after the first vaccine or placebo injection. Sequencing was performed on peripheral blood, taken in a trial of Ad26.COV2.S vaccine versus placebo. These receptors were taken from a person between 18 and 59 years old who received the Ad26.COV2.S COVID-19 vaccine or a placebo.

The rearrangement links TRBV10-3 to TRBJ1-6, with TRBD1 as a possible D gene (6 bases). The germline gives CDR1 ENHRY, CDR2 SYGVKD. Trimming stripped 1 base from V and 8 bases from J, with 12 bases between. The CDR3 covers 15 residues. CDR3 DNA sequence: TGTGCCATCAGTGAGTTGCAGGGGCAGTATTCACCCCTCCACTTT. It specifies CAISELQGQYSPLHF.

This clone was recorded once. The V call is TRBV5-3, the J call TRBJ1-5; the D gene is possibly TRBD1 (5 bases). TRBV5-3 is reported as an ORF; its role is uncertain. Trimming took off 5 bases at V and 1 base at J, with 16 bases between the two ends. The CDR3 covers 16 residues. The CDR3: CARSAQGARSNQPQHF. CDR3 DNA sequence: TGTGCCAGAAGTGCGCAGGGAGCGAGAAGCAATCAGCCCCAGCATTTT.

CDR3 sequence (DNA): TGTGCCAGCAGTGAGGCCGGGTGGGGCACTGAAGCTTTCTTT. Protein product: CASSEAGWGTEAFF. The genes are TRBV6-4 and TRBJ1-1; D uncertain. The CDR3 is 14 amino acids. V lost 3 bases to trimming and J lost 4 bases, with 12 bases between them. CDR1 and CDR2 (germline): MRHNA, SNTAGT.

CDR3 protein: CSVLEQGVEKLFF. The CDR3 nucleotides are TGCAGCGTATTAGAACAGGGAGTTGAAAAACTGTTTTTT. The V and J genes are TRBV29-1 and TRBJ1-4; possible D gene TRBD1, 6 bases. With 6 bases removed from V and 7 bases from J, the gap between germline ends came to 15 bases. In germline, CDR1 is SQVTM, CDR2 ANQGSEA. CDR3 length: 13 residues.

Only one count was recorded for this clone. This sequence joins TRBV10-3 and TRBJ1-2; a possible D gene is TRBD1 (6 bases). The germline CDR1 and CDR2 sequences are ENHRY and SYGVKD. CDR3 size: 16 residues. Between the trimmed V and J ends, which lost 4 bases and 0 bases, there was a span of 15 bases. The CDR3: CAISGDRTVANYGYTF. CDR3 nucleotide sequence: TGTGCCATCAGTGGCGACAGGACCGTGGCTAACTATGGCTACACCTTC.

This clone was detected once. The V gene is TRBV11-3, the J gene TRBJ2-3; 7 bases line up with TRBD2. Germline CDR1 is SGHNT and CDR2 is YENEEA. CDR3 length: 14 amino acids. V lost 5 bases and J lost 1; bases outside the gene matches: 3. CDR3 residues: CASSPSGGTDTQYF. The CDR3, as DNA: TGTGCCAGCAGCCCCAGCGGGGGCACAGATACGCAGTATTTT.

The rearrangement links TRBV7-2 to TRBJ2-1; D unclear. CDR1 and CDR2 (germline): SGHTA, FQGNSA. This CDR3 is built from 15 residues. Trimming took off 4 bases at V and 0 bases at J, with 10 bases between the two ends. Here the CDR3 reads CASSSGPSSYNEQFF. The CDR3 DNA reads TGTGCCAGCAGCTCTGGACCGAGCTCCTACAATGAGCAGTTCTTC.

This sequence joins TRBV28 and TRBJ2-3, with D maybe TRBD1 (6 bases). The CDR3 consists of 16 residues. In germline, CDR1 is MDHEN, CDR2 SYDVKM. Trimming shortened V by 0 bases and J by 3 bases, and 13 bases separated the two germline ends. In DNA, the CDR3 is TGTGCCAGCAGTTTATGGGGTGGACAGAAGACAGATACGCAGTATTTT. It translates to CASSLWGGQKTDTQYF.

The V gene is TRBV30, the J gene TRBJ1-1; D call uncertain. Germline values: CDR1 GTSNPN, CDR2 SVGIG (reference sequence). The CDR3 is made up of 13 amino acids. The V gene lost 3 bases and the J gene lost 5 bases, with 13 bases spanning the gap. The CDR3 loop reads CAWSPVTGTEAFF. The CDR3 region has the DNA TGTGCCTGGAGCCCCGTAACGGGAACTGAAGCTTTCTTT.

Here the CDR3 reads CASSLLSWGDSNYGYTF. The CDR3 region has the DNA TGTGCCAGCAGTTTATTGTCGTGGGGGGATTCTAACTATGGCTACACCTTC. The genes are TRBV28 and TRBJ1-2; TRBD1 might be the D (5 bases). CDR1 and CDR2 from the germline V gene are MDHEN and SYDVKM. This CDR3 comprises 17 residues. Trimming took off 1 base at V and 0 bases at J, with 15 bases between the two ends.

V usage is TRBV6-5 and J usage is TRBJ1-1, with D tentatively TRBD1 (6 bases). The V gene's germline CDR1 is MNHEY and CDR2 SVGAGI. The CDR3 is made up of 13 amino acids. Trimming stripped 11 bases from V and 0 bases from J, with 13 bases between. The CDR3 DNA reads as TGTGCCGCCGACAGGAGAATGAACACTGAAGCTTTCTTT. It specifies CAADRRMNTEAFF.

V usage is TRBV4-1 and J usage is TRBJ1-2; the D is unclear. The V gene lost 1 base and the J gene lost 4 bases, with 10 bases spanning the gap. CDR1 and CDR2 from the germline V gene are MGHRA and YSYEKL. This CDR3 is 14 amino acids long. CDR3 in amino acids: CASSQALELYGYTF. The CDR3 DNA follows: TGCGCCAGCAGCCAAGCCCTAGAGCTCTATGGCTACACCTTC.

The genes are TRBV12-2 and TRBJ1-5; the D call TRBD1 from the table was never checked on the DNA. TRBV12-2 is annotated as a pseudogene. This CDR3 contains 18 residues. The CDR3 is CASRLGRDRDLGNQPQHF. CDR3 bases: TGTGCAAGTCGCTTAGGCCGGGACAGGGATCTTGGTAATCAGCCCCAGCATTTT.

The V gene is TRBV2, the J gene TRBJ2-6; 7 nucleotides match TRBD1. The junction had 7 bases not matched to a gene; V was cut back by 8 bases and J by 0 bases. This CDR3 region has 16 residues. Germline V gives CDR1 SNHLY, CDR2 FYNNEI. Here the CDR3 reads CASWWTGFSGANVLTF. The CDR3 bases are TGTGCCAGCTGGTGGACAGGATTCTCTGGGGCCAACGTCCTGACTTTC.

This sequence joins TRBV13 and TRBJ1-1; the D is unclear. The germline V gene encodes CDR1 PRHDT and CDR2 FYEKMQ (reference sequence). The CDR3 has 14 residues. V lost 7 bases and J lost 5, with 17 bases in between. CDR3 sequence reads: CASTQGLGRTEAFF. CDR3 coding DNA: TGTGCCAGCACCCAAGGCCTCGGGAGGACTGAAGCTTTCTTT.

V and J are TRBV7-2 and TRBJ1-2; tentative D call: TRBD1 (6 bases). Germline assignment: CDR1 SGHTA and CDR2 FQGNSA. Deletions cut 0 bases from V and 5 bases from J, with 10 bases between. The CDR3 is made up of 14 amino acids. The CDR3 loop is CASSLALGAYGYTF. The CDR3, as DNA: TGTGCCAGCAGCTTAGCTTTGGGGGCGTATGGCTACACCTTC.

The J gene is TRBJ2-7, the V gene TRBV10-3; D is uncertain. The CDR3 is 12 amino acids. With 2 bases removed from V and 3 bases from J, the gap between germline ends came to 5 bases. From germline, CDR1 is ENHRY and CDR2 SYGVKD. The CDR3 sequence is CAISEGVYEQYV. The CDR3 region has the DNA TGTGCCATCAGTGAGGGGGTCTACGAGCAGTACGTC.

The V gene is TRBV9, the J gene TRBJ2-1; D ambiguous. Germline assignment: CDR1 SGDLS and CDR2 YYNGEE. CDR3 length: 13 amino acids. Deletions cut 1 base from V and 6 bases from J, with 8 bases between. Here the CDR3 reads CASSVQATNEQFF. CDR3 DNA sequence: TGTGCCAGCAGCGTACAAGCGACCAATGAGCAGTTCTTC. Supplemented by reference TRBV9 and TRBJ2-1, the full variable domain reads DSGVTQTPKHLITATGQRVTLRCSPRSGDLSVYWYQQSLDQGLQFLIQYYNGEERAKGNILERFSAQQFPDLHSELNLSSLELGDSALYFCASSVQATNEQFFGPGTRLTVL.

The chain uses TRBV7-9 and TRBJ1-5; 8 nucleotides align to TRBD1. Germline values: CDR1 SEHNR, CDR2 FQNEAQ (reference sequence). The CDR3 contains 14 residues. The V gene end was trimmed by 5 bases and the J gene end by 5 bases; junction bases not matched to a gene: 5. The CDR3 loop is CASSRQGIDQPQHF. For the CDR3, the DNA is TGTGCCAGCAGCCGACAGGGGATCGATCAGCCCCAGCATTTT.

V and J are TRBV3-1 (or the pseudogene TRBV3-2) and TRBJ2-1, with D tentatively TRBD2 (5 bases). This CDR3 region has 15 residues. CDR1 LGHDT and CDR2 YNNKEL come from the germline V gene (reference sequence). With 4 bases removed from V and 3 bases from J, the gap between germline ends came to 13 bases. The DNA of the CDR3 is TGTGCCAGCAGCCGTACGAACGGGGACTACAATGAGCAGTTCTTC. Translation gives CASSRTNGDYNEQFF.

The chain is built from TRBV5-8 and TRBJ1-4; no clear D. Trimming removed 0 bases from V and 4 bases from J, with 16 bases in between. CDR3 length: 17 amino acids. Germline lookup yields CDR1 SGHTS and CDR2 YDEGEE. CDR3 nucleotide sequence: TGTGCCAGCAGCTTGGGGCCACCCGGGCCCTATAATGAAAAACTGTTTTTT. It translates to CASSLGPPGPYNEKLFF.

The rearrangement uses TRBV11-1 and TRBJ2-1; D not certain. The CDR3 is 12 amino acids. Germline V gives CDR1 SGHAT, CDR2 FQDESV (reference sequence). Deletions cut 2 bases from V and 6 bases from J, with 5 bases between. Here the CDR3 reads CASSLSPNEQFF. The CDR3 coding sequence is TGTGCCAGCAGCTTATCCCCCAATGAGCAGTTCTTC.

A remark on this clone: The sample contains more than one DNA sequence encoding this CDR3. V gene TRBV7-3 combines with J gene TRBJ2-3; D unresolved. V was shortened by 1 base and J by 3 bases, with 2 bases between the two germline ends. The CDR3 runs to 12 residues. Germline V gives CDR1 SGHTA, CDR2 FQGTGA. The CDR3 DNA follows: TGTGCCAGCAGCTTAAGTACAGATACGCAGTATTTT. Its translation is CASSLSTDTQYF.

CDR3 loop: CASSFGLYYEQYF. The CDR3 DNA follows: TGTGCCAGCAGCTTTGGCCTATACTACGAGCAGTACTTC. The rearrangement joins TRBV7-2 to TRBJ2-7; unclear D gene. Germline V lookup: CDR1 SGHTA, CDR2 FQGNSA. This CDR3 has 13 amino acids. V was pared by 3 bases and J by 3 bases, with 9 bases between.

As for this clone: The same CDR3 is also encoded by other DNA sequences in this sample. V and J are TRBV7-3 and TRBJ2-1; possible D gene TRBD1, 6 bases. V lost 5 bases and J 7 bases, leaving 18 bases between the germline ends. This CDR3 comprises 15 residues. CDR1 is SGHTA, CDR2 FQGTGA, per germline. The CDR3 nucleotides are TGTGCCAGCAGCCTATACGGGACACCTTTGAATGAGCAGTTCTTC. It is translated as CASSLYGTPLNEQFF.

The chain recombines TRBV7-2 with TRBJ1-2; 8 bases map to TRBD1. CDR3 length equals 14 residues. Germline CDR1 reads SGHTA; CDR2 reads FQGNSA. V trimming: 5 bases; J trimming: 3 bases; junction bases outside the gene matches: 5. The CDR3 here is CASSPRGQDYGYTF. As DNA, the CDR3 is TGTGCCAGCAGCCCCCGGGGACAGGACTATGGCTACACCTTC.